Presented here are 10 T cell receptor beta chains from one specimen sequenced in a study of cytomegalovirus exposure and HLA in healthy donors. A multiplex PCR was run with 60 Vbeta primers and 13 Jbeta primers. The data were produced by immunoSEQ multiplex PCR, yet TCRdb's version contains in-frame clones alone and is incomplete. The sample carries 65,000 to 85,000 clones, about 75% recorded once. The specimen sequenced was PBMCs. These receptor sequences come from a man aged 60 to 75 in good health and CMV-seropositive.

The chain joins TRBV28 to TRBJ2-7; no reliable D call. The V gene's germline CDR1 is MDHEN and CDR2 SYDVKM. The CDR3 covers 15 residues. The V end was cut by 1 base, the J end by 0 bases, with 10 bases between. The CDR3 region has the DNA TGTGCCAGCAGTTTATCCGCAGCAGGCTCCTACGAGCAGTACTTC. Amino acid sequence: CASSLSAAGSYEQYF.

V is TRBV2 and J is TRBJ2-2, with TRBD1 matching over 7 bases. There are 14 residues in the CDR3. Trimming removed 3 bases from V and 8 bases from J; junction bases left unmatched: 6. Per the germline V gene, CDR1 is SNHLY and CDR2 is FYNNEI. The CDR3 here is CASSDLGTAGELFF. The CDR3 coding sequence is TGTGCCAGCAGTGACCTAGGGACAGCAGGGGAGCTGTTTTTT.

To note about this clone: At one boundary the junction diverges from the germline segment, which might be a read error. The rearrangement links TRBV7-9 to TRBJ1-1, with 7 bases lining up with TRBD1. The CDR3 spans 12 residues. From germline, CDR1 is SEHNR and CDR2 FQNEAQ (reference sequence). CDR3: CSSSWTGNEAFF. The DNA for the CDR3 is TGTTCCAGCAGCTGGACAGGAAATGAAGCTTTCTTT.

The chain recombines TRBV11-2 with TRBJ1-2, with D possibly TRBD1 on 5 matching bases. V gave up 5 bases and J gave up 1 base, with 14 bases separating them. The length of the CDR3 is 15 residues. The germline gives CDR1 SGHAT, CDR2 FQNNGV. CDR3 in amino acids: CASSPSPDSNYGYTF. CDR3 in DNA: TGTGCCAGCAGCCCCTCACCCGACAGTAACTATGGCTACACCTTC.

The rearrangement joins TRBV2 to TRBJ2-2; TRBD1 matches at 10 bases. The CDR3 extends over 17 amino acids. Per the germline V gene, CDR1 is SNHLY and CDR2 is FYNNEI. V dropped 6 bases and J dropped 0; count of bases not matched to a gene: 7. Here the CDR3 reads CASRPDRGRANTGELFF. CDR3 DNA sequence: TGTGCCAGCAGGCCCGACAGGGGGCGGGCGAACACCGGGGAGCTGTTTTTT.

This sequence joins TRBV18 and TRBJ2-7; 11 bases match TRBD2. The CDR3 extends over 15 amino acids. Germline CDR1 reads KGHSH; CDR2 reads LQKENI. The V and J ends lost 3 bases and 6 bases, in that order; junction bases with no gene match: 7. This chain's CDR3 is CASSPVAGGPGEQYF. For the CDR3, the DNA is TGTGCCAGCTCACCGGTAGCGGGGGGGCCCGGCGAGCAGTACTTC.

The rearrangement uses TRBV2 and TRBJ2-7; 9 bases align to TRBD1. J was trimmed by 5 bases and V by 7 bases; bases with no gene match: 6. CDR1 is SNHLY, CDR2 FYNNEI, per germline. The CDR3 has 13 amino acids. The CDR3 loop reads CASTGQGVHEQYF. The CDR3 DNA follows: TGTGCCAGCACGGGACAGGGAGTCCACGAGCAGTACTTC.

This clone was seen a handful of times. The chain couples TRBV19 to TRBJ2-7; 7 positions agree with TRBD2. The CDR3 runs to 16 residues. Germline CDR1 is LNHDA and CDR2 is SQIVND (reference sequence). J lost 4 bases, V lost 5 bases, and 14 bases had no gene match. In nucleotides, the CDR3 is TGTGCCAGTAGTGGAACCCCGGGACTAAGCGGTTACGAGCAGTACTTC. The encoded protein is CASSGTPGLSGYEQYF.

V usage is TRBV5-4 and J usage is TRBJ2-7; TRBD1 matches at 9 bases. From germline, CDR1 is SGHNT and CDR2 YYREEE (reference sequence). The CDR3 runs 15 residues. J lost 5 bases, V lost 2 bases, and 8 bases had no gene match. CDR3 nucleotides: TGTGCCAGCAGCTTCGGAGGGGACAGGGAGCACGAGCAGTACTTC. Translating it yields CASSFGGDREHEQYF.

This chain connects TRBV6-5 to TRBJ2-3, with TRBD2 matching over 7 bases. Germline trimming cut 6 bases from V and 2 bases from J; bases unmatched to any gene: 5. CDR3 length: 14 amino acids. From germline, CDR1 is MNHEY and CDR2 SVGAGI. DNA for the CDR3: TGTGCCAGCAGGTCTAGCGGTTACACAGATACGCAGTATTTT. Amino acids: CASRSSGYTDTQYF.